This TCR beta chain is from a study of blood T cell repertoires in COVID-19. On the study more broadly: The cDNA or gDNA used as material had been derived from T cells, B-cell-depleted T cells, or PBMCs.

V lost 1 base to trimming and J lost 3 bases, with 6 bases between them. In germline, CDR1 is SEHNR, CDR2 FQNEAQ (reference sequence). This CDR3 spans 13 amino acids. Under the authors' procedure: Reference gene primer amplification in the assay estimated nucleated cell counts. Some clones are missing from TCRdb's copy, which holds only in-frame ones; the method was immunoSEQ multiplex PCR. The V and J calls and clone size were taken over from that table, and D and trimming were inferred from the DNA. The repertoire has roughly 110,000 clones, approximately 81% of them found once; the top ten carry approximately 1.5%.

The V gene is TRBV7-9, the J gene TRBJ1-2; D is uncertain. The sequence was obtained from a man between 35 and 55 years old with acute or convalescent COVID-19. Material: peripheral blood. The CDR3: CASSLVTDYGYTF. The CDR3 DNA sequence: TGTGCCAGCAGCTTAGTCACTGACTATGGCTACACCTTC. The full variable domain, rest sourced from reference TRBV7-9 and TRBJ1-2, is DTGVSQNPRHKITKRGQNVTFRCDPISEHNRLYWYRQTLGQGPEFLTYFQNEAQLEKSRLLSDRFSAERPKGSFSTLEIQRTEQGDSAMYLCASSLVTDYGYTFGSGTRLTVV.